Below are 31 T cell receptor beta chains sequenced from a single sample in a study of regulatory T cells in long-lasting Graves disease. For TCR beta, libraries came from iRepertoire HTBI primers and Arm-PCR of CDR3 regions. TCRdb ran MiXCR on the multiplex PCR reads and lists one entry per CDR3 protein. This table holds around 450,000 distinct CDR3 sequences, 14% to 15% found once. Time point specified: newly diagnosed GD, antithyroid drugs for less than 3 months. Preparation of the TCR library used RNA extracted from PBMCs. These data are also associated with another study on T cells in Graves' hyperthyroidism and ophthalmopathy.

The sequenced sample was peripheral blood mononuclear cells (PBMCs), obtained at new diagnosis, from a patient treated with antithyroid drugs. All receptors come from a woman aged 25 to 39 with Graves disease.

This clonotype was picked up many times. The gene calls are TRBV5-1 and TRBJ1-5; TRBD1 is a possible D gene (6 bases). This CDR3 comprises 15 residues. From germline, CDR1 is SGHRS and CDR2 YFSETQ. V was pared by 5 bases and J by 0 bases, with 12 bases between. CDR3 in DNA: TGCGCCAGCAGACCGGACAGTTCTAGCAATCAGCCCCAGCATTTT. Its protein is CASRPDSSSNQPQHF. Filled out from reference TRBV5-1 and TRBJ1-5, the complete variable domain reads KAGVTQTPRYLIKTRGQQVTLSCSPISGHRSVSWYQQTPGQGLQFLFEYFSETQRNKGNFPGRFSGRQFSNSRSEMNVSTLELGDSALYLCASRPDSSSNQPQHFGDGTRLSIL.

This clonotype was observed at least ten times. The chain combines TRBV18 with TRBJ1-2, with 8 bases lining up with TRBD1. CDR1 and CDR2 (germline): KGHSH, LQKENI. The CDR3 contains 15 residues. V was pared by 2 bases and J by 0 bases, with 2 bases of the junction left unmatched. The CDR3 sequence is CASSPGQGTNYGYTF. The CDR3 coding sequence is TGTGCCAGCTCACCAGGACAGGGCACTAACTATGGCTACACCTTC.

CDR3 nucleotide sequence: TGTGCCAGCAGCCAAGAGCGCCATGTCAGGGCGAGCACCGGGGAGCTGTTTTTT. It is translated as CASSQERHVRASTGELFF. V gene TRBV3-1 combines with J gene TRBJ2-2; weak D call: TRBD1 (5 bases). V was clipped by 0 bases and J by 4 bases, with 18 bases between them. Germline V gene sequence: CDR1 LGHDT, CDR2 YNNKEL (reference sequence). CDR3 size: 18 residues.

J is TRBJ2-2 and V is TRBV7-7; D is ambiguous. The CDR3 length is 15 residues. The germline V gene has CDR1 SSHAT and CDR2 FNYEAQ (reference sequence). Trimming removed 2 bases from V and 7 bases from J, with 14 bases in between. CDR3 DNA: TGTGCCAGCAGCTTAACGGGCCCCTTCGGCGGGGAGCTGTTTTTT. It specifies CASSLTGPFGGELFF.

CDR3 residues: CASSTDTYNEQFF. CDR3 sequence (DNA): TGTGCCAGTAGTACGGATACCTACAATGAGCAGTTCTTC. The gene calls are TRBV19 and TRBJ2-1; the D is unclear. This CDR3 has 13 residues. CDR1 is LNHDA and CDR2 is SQIVND in the germline V gene (reference sequence). V lost 4 bases, J lost 2 bases, and 6 bases lay in between.

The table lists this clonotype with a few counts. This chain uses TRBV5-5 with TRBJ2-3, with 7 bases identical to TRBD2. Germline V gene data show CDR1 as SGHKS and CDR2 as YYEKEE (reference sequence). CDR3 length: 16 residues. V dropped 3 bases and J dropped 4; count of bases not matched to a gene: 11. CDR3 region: CASSWGVAGTADTQYF. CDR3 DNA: TGTGCCAGCAGCTGGGGAGTAGCGGGTACCGCAGATACGCAGTATTTT.

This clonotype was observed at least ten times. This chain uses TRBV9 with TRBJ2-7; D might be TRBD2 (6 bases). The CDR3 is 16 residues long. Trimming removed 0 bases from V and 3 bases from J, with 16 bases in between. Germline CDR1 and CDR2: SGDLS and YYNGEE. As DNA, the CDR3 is TGTGCCAGCAGCGTAGGTTCTAGCGCTAATATCTACGAGCAGTACTTC. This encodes CASSVGSSANIYEQYF.

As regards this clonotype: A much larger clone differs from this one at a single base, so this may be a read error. CDR3 DNA sequence: TGTGCCAGCAGTCCCCGTAGGACTTTAAACTATGGCTACACCTTC. Its translation: CASSPRRTLNYGYTF. The genes are TRBV28 and TRBJ1-2, with D hard to call. This CDR3 has 15 amino acids. The ends were cut back, 5 bases at V and 2 bases at J, with 15 bases in the middle. Germline CDR1 MDHEN, CDR2 SYDVKM.

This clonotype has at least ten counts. The CDR3: CASSQDRGITEAFF. CDR3 sequence (DNA): TGTGCCAGCAGCCAAGATCGCGGTATCACTGAAGCTTTCTTT. V gene TRBV3-1 combines with J gene TRBJ1-1; D remains ambiguous. This CDR3 has 14 residues. Germline V gene lookup returns CDR1 LGHDT and CDR2 YNNKEL (reference sequence). V was pared by 0 bases and J by 4 bases, with 9 bases between. Looking up the rest from reference TRBV3-1 and TRBJ1-1 gives the full variable domain: DTAVSQTPKYLVTQMGNDKSIKCEQNLGHDTMYWYKQDSKKFLKIMFSYNNKELIINETVPNRFSPKSPDKAHLNLHINSLELGDSAVYFCASSQDRGITEAFFGQGTRLTVV.

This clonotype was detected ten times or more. The CDR3 loop is CSVEDLRAEQYF. The CDR3 DNA is TGCAGCGTTGAAGATCTTAGGGCTGAGCAGTACTTC. This chain joins TRBV29-1 and TRBJ2-7, with D unresolved. The CDR3 extends over 12 amino acids. The germline V gene encodes CDR1 SQVTM and CDR2 ANQGSEA. Trimming cost V 0 bases and J 7 bases, with 10 bases left between them.

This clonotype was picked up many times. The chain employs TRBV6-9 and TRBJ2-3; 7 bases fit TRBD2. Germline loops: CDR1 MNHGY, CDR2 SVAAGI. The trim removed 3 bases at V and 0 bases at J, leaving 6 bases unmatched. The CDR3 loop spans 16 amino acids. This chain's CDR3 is CASSYASGMSTDTQYF. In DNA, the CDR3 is TGTGCCAGCAGTTACGCCAGCGGGATGAGCACAGATACGCAGTATTTT.

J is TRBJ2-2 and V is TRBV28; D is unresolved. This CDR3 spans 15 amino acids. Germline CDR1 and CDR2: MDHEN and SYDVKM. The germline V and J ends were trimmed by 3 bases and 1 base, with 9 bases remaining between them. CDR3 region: CASSLSRKNTGELFF. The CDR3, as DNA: TGTGCCAGCAGTTTGAGTCGGAAGAACACCGGGGAGCTGTTTTTT.

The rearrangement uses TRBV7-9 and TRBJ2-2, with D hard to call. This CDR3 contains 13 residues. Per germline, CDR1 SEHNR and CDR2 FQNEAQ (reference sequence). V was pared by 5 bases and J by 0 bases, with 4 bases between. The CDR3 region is CASSHTNTGELFF. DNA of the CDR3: TGTGCCAGCAGCCATACGAACACCGGGGAGCTGTTTTTT. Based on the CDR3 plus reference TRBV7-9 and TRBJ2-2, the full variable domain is DTGVSQNPRHKITKRGQNVTFRCDPISEHNRLYWYRQTLGQGPEFLTYFQNEAQLEKSRLLSDRFSAERPKGSFSTLEIQRTEQGDSAMYLCASSHTNTGELFFGEGSRLTVL.

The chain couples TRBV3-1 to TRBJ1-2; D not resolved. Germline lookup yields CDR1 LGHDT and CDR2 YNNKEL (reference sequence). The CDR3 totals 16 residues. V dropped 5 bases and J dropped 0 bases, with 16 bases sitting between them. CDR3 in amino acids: CASSSRGGRANYGYTF. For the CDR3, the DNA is TGTGCCAGCAGCTCCCGTGGAGGACGCGCTAACTATGGCTACACCTTC.

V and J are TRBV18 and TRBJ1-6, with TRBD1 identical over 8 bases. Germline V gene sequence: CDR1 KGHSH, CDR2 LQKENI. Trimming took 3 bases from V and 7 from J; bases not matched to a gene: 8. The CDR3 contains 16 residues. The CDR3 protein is CASSPDRARGNSPLHF. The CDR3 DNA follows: TGTGCCAGCTCACCGGACAGGGCCAGGGGAAATTCACCCCTCCACTTT.

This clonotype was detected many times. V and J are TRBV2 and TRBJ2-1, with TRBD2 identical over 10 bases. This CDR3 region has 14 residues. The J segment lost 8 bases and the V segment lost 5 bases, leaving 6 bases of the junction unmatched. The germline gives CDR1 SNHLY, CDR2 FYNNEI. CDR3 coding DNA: TGTGCCAGCAGTTCTAGCGGGAGAAGGCATGAGCAGTTCTTC. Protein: CASSSSGRRHEQFF.

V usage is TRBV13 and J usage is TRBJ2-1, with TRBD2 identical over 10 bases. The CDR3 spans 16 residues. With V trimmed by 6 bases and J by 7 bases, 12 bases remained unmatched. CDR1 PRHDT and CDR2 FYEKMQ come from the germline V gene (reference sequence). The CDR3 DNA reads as TGTGCCAGCAGAATTAATCTAGCGGGAGTGCGAAATGAGCAGTTCTTC. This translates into CASRINLAGVRNEQFF. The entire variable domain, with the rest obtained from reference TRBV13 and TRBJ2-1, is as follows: AAGVIQSPRHLIKEKRETATLKCYPIPRHDTVYWYQQGPGQDPQFLISFYEKMQSDKGSIPDRFSAQQFSDYHSELNMSSLELGDSALYFCASRINLAGVRNEQFFGPGTRLTVL.

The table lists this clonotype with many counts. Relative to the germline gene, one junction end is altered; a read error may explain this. The CDR3 reads CASSTGQDIFF. CDR3 bases: TGTGCCAGCAGCACAGGACAGGACATTTTCTTC. The chain has TRBV11-2 and TRBJ2-7, with TRBD1 identical over 7 bases. The CDR3 runs to 11 residues. Germline assignment: CDR1 SGHAT and CDR2 FQNNGV.

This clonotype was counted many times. The CDR3 bases are TGTGCCAGCAGCTTACCTCGGACAGGGGCGAGACCGAACACCGGGGAGCTGTTTTTT. Its protein is CASSLPRTGARPNTGELFF. The chain joins TRBV11-2 to TRBJ2-2; 9 bases are shared with TRBD1. Germline CDR1 SGHAT, CDR2 FQNNGV. This CDR3 region has 19 residues. With 2 bases clipped from V and 0 bases from J, the junction kept 10 bases outside the gene matches.

In nucleotides, the CDR3 is TGTGCCTGGAGTGTCTCGCGGGAATACGAGCAGTACTTC. Translating it yields CAWSVSREYEQYF. The chain recombines TRBV30 with TRBJ2-7, with D tentatively TRBD2 (6 bases). The CDR3 is 13 residues long. V shed 0 bases and J shed 4 bases, with 10 bases lying between them. In germline, CDR1 is GTSNPN, CDR2 SVGIG (reference sequence).

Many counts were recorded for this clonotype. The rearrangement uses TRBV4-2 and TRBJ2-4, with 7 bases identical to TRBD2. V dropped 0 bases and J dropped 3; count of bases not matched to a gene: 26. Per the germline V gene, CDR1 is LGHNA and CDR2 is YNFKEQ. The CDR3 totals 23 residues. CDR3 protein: CASSQDLTGRAGVSRIGKNIQYF. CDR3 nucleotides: TGTGCCAGCAGCCAAGATCTAACGGGGAGGGCCGGTGTTTCCCGAATCGGCAAAAACATTCAGTACTTC.

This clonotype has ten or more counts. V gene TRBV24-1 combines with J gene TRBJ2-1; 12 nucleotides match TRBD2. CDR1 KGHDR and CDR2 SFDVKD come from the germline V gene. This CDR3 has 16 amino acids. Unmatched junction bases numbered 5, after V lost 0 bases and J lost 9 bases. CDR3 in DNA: TGTGCCACCAGTGATTTGCGGCTAGCGGGAGGGAGTGAGCAGTTCTTC. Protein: CATSDLRLAGGSEQFF.

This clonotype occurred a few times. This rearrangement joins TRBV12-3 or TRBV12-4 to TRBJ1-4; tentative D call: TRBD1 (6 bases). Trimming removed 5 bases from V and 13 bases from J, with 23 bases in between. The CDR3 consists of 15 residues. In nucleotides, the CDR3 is TGTGCCAGCAGTATACGACTTGGACAGCCTTTGGGACTGTTTTTT. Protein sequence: CASSIRLGQPLGLFF.

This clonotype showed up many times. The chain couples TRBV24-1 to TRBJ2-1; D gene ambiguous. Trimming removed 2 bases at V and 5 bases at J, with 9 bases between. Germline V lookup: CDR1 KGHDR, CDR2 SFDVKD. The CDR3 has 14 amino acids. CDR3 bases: TGTGCCACCAGTGATTATGCACTCAACAATGAGCAGTTCTTC. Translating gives CATSDYALNNEQFF.

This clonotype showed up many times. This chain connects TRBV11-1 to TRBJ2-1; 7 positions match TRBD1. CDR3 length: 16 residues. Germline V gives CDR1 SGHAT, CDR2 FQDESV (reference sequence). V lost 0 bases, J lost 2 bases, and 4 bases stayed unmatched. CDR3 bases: TGTGCCAGCAGCTTAGCAGGGCAGGGGGCCTACAATGAGCAGTTCTTC. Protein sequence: CASSLAGQGAYNEQFF.

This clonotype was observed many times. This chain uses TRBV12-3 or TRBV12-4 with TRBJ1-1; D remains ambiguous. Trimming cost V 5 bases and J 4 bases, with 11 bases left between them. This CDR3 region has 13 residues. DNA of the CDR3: TGTGCCAGCAGTGGGTCCGCCGCCACTGAAGCTTTCTTT. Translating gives CASSGSAATEAFF.

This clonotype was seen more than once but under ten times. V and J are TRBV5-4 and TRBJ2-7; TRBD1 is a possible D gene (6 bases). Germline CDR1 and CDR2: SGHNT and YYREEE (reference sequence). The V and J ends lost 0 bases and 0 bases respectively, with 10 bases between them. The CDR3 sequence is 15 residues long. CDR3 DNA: TGTGCCAGCAGCTTGGTTGGGACAACCTCCTACGAGCAGTACTTC. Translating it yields CASSLVGTTSYEQYF.

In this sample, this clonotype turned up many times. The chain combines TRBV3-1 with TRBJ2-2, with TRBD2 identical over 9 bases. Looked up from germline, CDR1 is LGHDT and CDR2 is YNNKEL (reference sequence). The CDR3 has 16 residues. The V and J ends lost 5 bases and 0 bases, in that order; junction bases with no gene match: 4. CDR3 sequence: CASSLLAGANTGELFF. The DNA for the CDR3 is TGTGCCAGCAGCTTACTAGCGGGCGCGAACACCGGGGAGCTGTTTTTT.

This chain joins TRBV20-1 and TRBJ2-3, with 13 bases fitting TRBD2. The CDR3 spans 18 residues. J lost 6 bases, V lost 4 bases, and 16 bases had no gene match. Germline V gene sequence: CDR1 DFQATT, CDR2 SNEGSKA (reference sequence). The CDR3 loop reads CSAMGARGLAGVLDTQYF. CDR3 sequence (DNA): TGCAGTGCTATGGGCGCCCGAGGACTAGCGGGAGTGTTGGATACGCAGTATTTT.

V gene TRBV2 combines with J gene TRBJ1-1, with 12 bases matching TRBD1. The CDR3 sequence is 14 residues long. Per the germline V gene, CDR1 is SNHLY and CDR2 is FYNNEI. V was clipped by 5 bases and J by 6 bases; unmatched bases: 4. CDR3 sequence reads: CASSPGQGAAEAFF. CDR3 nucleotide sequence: TGTGCCAGCAGTCCGGGACAGGGGGCCGCTGAAGCTTTCTTT.

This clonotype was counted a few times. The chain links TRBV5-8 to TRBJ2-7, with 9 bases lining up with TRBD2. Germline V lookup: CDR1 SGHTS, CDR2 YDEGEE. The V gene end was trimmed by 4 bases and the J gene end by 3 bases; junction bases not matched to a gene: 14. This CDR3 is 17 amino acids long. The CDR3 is CASSVVGIGSGSYEQYF. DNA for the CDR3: TGTGCCAGCAGCGTTGTGGGTATAGGTAGCGGGAGCTACGAGCAGTACTTC.